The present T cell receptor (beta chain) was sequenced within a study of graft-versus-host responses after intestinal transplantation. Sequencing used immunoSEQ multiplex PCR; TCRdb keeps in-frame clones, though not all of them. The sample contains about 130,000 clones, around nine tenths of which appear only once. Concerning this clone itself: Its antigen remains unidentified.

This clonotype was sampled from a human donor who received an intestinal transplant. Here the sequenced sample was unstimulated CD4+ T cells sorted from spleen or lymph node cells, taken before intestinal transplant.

CDR3 in amino acids: CSVQDRNYGYTF. As DNA, the CDR3 is TGCAGCGTTCAGGACAGGAACTATGGCTACACCTTC. The V call is TRBV29-1, the J call TRBJ1-2, with TRBD1 matching 7 bases. Looked up from germline, CDR1 is SQVTM and CDR2 is ANQGSEA. The CDR3 sequence is 12 residues long. The V and J ends lost 5 bases and 2 bases, in that order; junction bases with no gene match: 2.